Following are 5 T cell receptor beta chains from one sample sequenced in a study of T cell changes during pregnancy in multiple sclerosis. Method: immunoSEQ multiplex PCR; TCRdb's copy keeps in-frame clones and lacks some. The table shows roughly 38,000 clones, with 92% occurring only once. Material: CD8+ T cells from peripheral blood mononuclear cells, obtained before pregnancy. These receptors all stem from a female donor with multiple sclerosis, enrolled in a pregnancy study.

This clone was recorded once. This chain uses TRBV7-3 with TRBJ2-1; a possible D gene is TRBD2 (6 bases). Trimming took 2 bases from V and 6 from J, leaving 20 bases between them. The germline V gene encodes CDR1 SGHTA and CDR2 FQGTGA. The CDR3 consists of 17 residues. CDR3 in amino acids: CASSLGGSRAATNEQFF. The CDR3 region has the DNA TGTGCCAGCAGCTTAGGGGGGTCGAGGGCGGCAACCAATGAGCAGTTCTTC.

V is TRBV9 and J is TRBJ2-7; TRBD1 matches at 7 bases. CDR1 SGDLS and CDR2 YYNGEE come from the germline V gene. The CDR3 has 16 residues. V lost 0 bases and J lost 0; bases outside the gene matches: 6. This chain's CDR3 is CASSVAATGSSYEQYF. Written as DNA, the CDR3 is TGTGCCAGCAGCGTAGCCGCGACAGGGAGCTCCTACGAGCAGTACTTC.

The rearrangement uses TRBV7-6 and TRBJ2-5; D is undetermined. The closer fit of TRBJ2-7 to the DNA end suggests the J call may be wrong. Germline lookup yields CDR1 SGHVS and CDR2 FNYEAQ. This CDR3 comprises 15 residues. DNA of the CDR3: TGTGCCAGCAGCTTAGAGGCGACTCCTTCCTACGAGCAGTACTTC. This translates into CASSLEATPSYEQYF.

The chain combines TRBV7-8 with TRBJ2-2; no clear D. Germline values: CDR1 SGHVS, CDR2 FQNEAQ. This CDR3 has 16 residues. V lost 5 bases and J lost 0, with 13 bases in between. The CDR3 region is CASSPLRQPNTGELFF. The CDR3 nucleotides are TGTGCCAGCAGCCCCTTAAGACAACCGAACACCGGGGAGCTGTTTTTT.

The rearrangement joins TRBV6-1 to TRBJ1-6, with TRBD1 as a possible D gene (6 bases). Trimming took 2 bases from V and 10 from J, leaving 18 bases between them. This CDR3 region has 16 residues. The germline V gene encodes CDR1 MNHNS and CDR2 SASEGT. CDR3 amino acids: CASSEYVGQSRSPLHF. The DNA for the CDR3 is TGTGCCAGCAGTGAATATGTCGGACAGTCTCGGTCACCCCTCCACTTT.